This entry is about one TCR beta chain. No cognate antigen has been identified for it. The input lacks base qualities; no much larger clone sits a single base away. The immunoSEQ Assay, a bias-controlled multiplex PCR, was used to amplify TCRbeta CDR3 regions from genomic DNA. Concerning the study's data processing: The number of nucleated cells in each sample was estimated by amplification of reference gene primers within the assay. To quantify the absolute abundance of each unique TCRbeta CDR3 rearrangement, sequence reads were collapsed and filtered. For each sample, productive Simpson clonality was calculated as the square root of Simpson's diversity index over productive rearrangements. TCRdb provides this immuneACCESS table in a form limited to in-frame rearrangements. Some clones are lacking; in checked studies, under half of them reflect an unresolved V gene, and why the rest are absent is not known. That table is the source of V, J and clone size, and D and trimming were worked out from the DNA. The sample table lists some 100,000 clones, over 85% of them with a count of one. The biggest ten clones account for 4.5% to 6% of the sample.

Whole blood was collected in K2EDTA tubes by collaborating institutions according to the institutions' own protocols. For TCRbeta analysis, collaborator samples were shipped as frozen whole blood, as isolated PBMCs, or as DNA extracted from either sample type. This specimen comes from a study of blood T cell repertoires in COVID-19 (dated by TCRdb to 2020 to 2022). About the investigation overall: Collaborator samples came from the United States, Italy and Spain and covered acute and convalescent phases of COVID-19. The material from the prospective study consisted of cDNA or gDNA derived from T cells, B-cell-depleted T cells, or PBMCs. Subjects who had been exposed to COVID-19, were actively infected with it, or had recovered from it provided the deeply sampled blood TCRbeta repertoires that made up the dataset. The repertoires were released in a freely available public database meant as a resource for research on the immune response to SARS-CoV-2. HLA class I and class II types, where available, came from metadata supplied by the sample provider rather than from assay-based typing. Samples were obtained from the ongoing ImmuneRACE study (first 160 participants) and from about 1,300 subjects provided by 6 global collaborators. The sample metadata nearly always contained a de-identified subject ID, COVID-19 status, age in years and sex.

Trimming leaves V shorter by 5 bases and J shorter by 3 bases, with the junction holding 5 bases beyond the gene matches. The CDR1 and CDR2 encoded by the germline V gene are KGHSH and LQKENI. The CDR3 goes from the cysteine to the phenylalanine over 15 residues. Here the CDR3 DNA is all that survives: 45 bases in frame from base 1. Study-level results and caveats: The quantity of clinical and demographic metadata differed by source and by participant and was supplied without curation.

Sequenced sample: peripheral blood. This sequence originates from a man in his 70s with acute or convalescent COVID-19. The chain couples TRBV18 to TRBJ2-7, with 12 bases matching TRBD1. Read as DNA, the sequence is TGTGCCAGCTCAACGGGACAGGGGGCGTACTACGAGCAGTACTTC. Its translation is CASSTGQGAYYEQYF.